The sequence of this TCR beta chain was determined in a study of blood T cells in healthy people across ages. About the study: About one barcoded beta molecule per two T cells was the capture yield of template switching. Overall study results and limits: Naive CD4+ cell counts and diversity both ran higher in long-lived than in aged donors.

A minimum of 5 micrograms of total RNA was extracted per sample. Primed by a sample-barcoded 5' primer and a J-beta primer mix, a second PCR proceeded for 7 to 11 cycles. In TCRdb, the 5' RACE reads were re-called with MiXCR into one record per CDR3 protein. The data show hundreds of thousands of distinct CDR3 sequences, around 43% seen once. Germline assignment: CDR1 MNHNY and CDR2 SVGAGI (reference sequence). With 7 bases removed from V and 4 bases from J, the gap between germline ends came to 14 bases. The CDR3 has 13 amino acids. Points on this clonotype: Its specificity is unknown.

The TCR originated in a man aged 55 to 70 in good health. The V and J genes are TRBV6-6 and TRBJ2-7; maybe TRBD1 (6 bases). Sample: blood. The CDR3 region has the DNA TGTGCCAGCACCATGGACAGCCTTTACGAGCAGTACTTC. Protein sequence: CASTMDSLYEQYF.